This note documents a single T cell receptor beta chain sequence. What it binds is unknown. Germline V gives CDR1 SGHNT, CDR2 YYREEE (reference sequence). The CDR3 covers 14 residues. Unmatched junction bases numbered 4, after V lost 2 bases and J lost 5 bases. Here immunoSEQ multiplex PCR was the method, and the copy in TCRdb shows in-frame clones only, minus some. The sample lists some 130,000 clones, roughly nine tenths occurring once. These data come from a study of T cell responses to AZD1222 COVID-19 vaccine. Across the study: Timing groups of about 4 and about 12 weeks for second doses were pooled.

The study, taken as a whole, reports: Clonal diversity may have been underestimated, and the donors were mostly white British, with more females than males.

The chain links TRBV5-4 to TRBJ2-5; 9 bases match TRBD1. The sample consisted of peripheral blood, taken on day 0 of AZD1222 vaccination. The receptor comes from an adult in good health. As DNA, the CDR3 is TGTGCCAGCAGCTTACAGGGGGCGGTGGAGACCCAGTACTTC. Translated: CASSLQGAVETQYF.